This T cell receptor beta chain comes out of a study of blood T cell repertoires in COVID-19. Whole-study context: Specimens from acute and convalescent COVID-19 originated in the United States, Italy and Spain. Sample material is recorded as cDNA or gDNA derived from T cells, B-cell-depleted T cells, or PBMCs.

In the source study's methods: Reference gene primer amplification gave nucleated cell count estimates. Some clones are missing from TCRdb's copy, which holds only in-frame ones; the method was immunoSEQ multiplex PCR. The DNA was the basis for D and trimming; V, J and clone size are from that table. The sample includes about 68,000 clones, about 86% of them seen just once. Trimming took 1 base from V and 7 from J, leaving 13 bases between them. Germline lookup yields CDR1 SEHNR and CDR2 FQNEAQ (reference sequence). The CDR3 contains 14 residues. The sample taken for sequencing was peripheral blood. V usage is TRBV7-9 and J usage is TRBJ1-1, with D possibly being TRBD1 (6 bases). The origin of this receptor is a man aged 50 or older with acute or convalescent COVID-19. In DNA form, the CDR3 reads TGTGCCAGCAGCTTAGTGGGAGGGGGGCTTGAAGCTTTCTTT. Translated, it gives CASSLVGGGLEAFF.